The rows below give T cell receptor beta chains drawn from one sample of a study of vaccination and CD4 T cells after COVID-19. These receptors' targets are unknown. TCRdb re-derived calls from the PCR reads in MiXCR, one entry per CDR3 protein. The sample contains over 15,000 distinct CDR3 sequences, approximately 53% of which appear only once. Sequenced: CD4+ T cells from blood, cultured in vitro. These receptors all come from a human donor who had recovered from COVID-19. The conserved cysteine and the conserved F or W are not part of the CDR3 here.

>TRBV7-8
ASSRISRGANTEAF
>TRBV6-1
ASSEATGGDTQY
>TRBV5-1
ASSLALGWSDGYT
>TRBV20-1
SARDLGSGGWETQY
>TRBV20-1
SVSDQPQH
>TRBV7-2
ASSQRGGGYTDTQY
>TRBV20-1
SALTGLKGGSYT
>TRBV6-5
ASSYLRSSYEQY
>TRBV20-1
SASPSRGGSYNEQF
>TRBV7-9
ASSPGHLGNQPQH
>TRBV7-3
ASSLRGGGSPLH
>TRBV6-2/TRBV6-3
ASSYSRQSPGNEQF
>TRBV6-1
ASSDSYRGGNQPQH
>TRBV20-1
SPLTGGGTEAF